The sequence of this T cell receptor (beta chain) was determined in a study of cytomegalovirus exposure and HLA in healthy donors. Study observations and caveats: Listed as cytomegalovirus-associated were around 160 TCR beta chains. In an earlier analysis, about 90% or about 30%: the productive usage of most TCR beta V segments.

With respect to this clone: The antigen is unknown.

The study ran its PCR with 60 Vbeta and 13 Jbeta primers. Produced via immunoSEQ multiplex PCR; TCRdb's table is partial and in-frame only. The sample carries around 150,000 clones, less than 65% recorded once. The CDR3 loop spans 14 amino acids. V lost 7 bases and J lost 7; bases outside the gene matches: 14. Germline CDR1 and CDR2: SQVTM and ANQGSEA. This receptor was identified in a woman in her twenties or thirties in good health and CMV-seropositive. What was sequenced was PBMCs. This chain joins TRBV29-1 and TRBJ1-1, with 8 bases that match TRBD1. DNA of the CDR3: TGCAGCGCCGCCCCGACAGGGGACGAGATTGAAGCTTTCTTT. Translated: CSAAPTGDEIEAFF.